The subject of this entry is one T cell receptor beta chain. Its antigen is undetermined. Total RNA input per TCR library was around 3,500 ng. Following a re-call of the 5' RACE reads, TCRdb has one entry per CDR3 protein and lacks DNA. The sample's table shows hundreds of thousands of distinct CDR3 sequences. This CDR3 has 12 residues. The germline gives CDR1 SGHTA, CDR2 FQGTGA. This entry is derived from a study of monozygotic twins with inflammatory bowel disease. Study-wide results and caveats: What may have added variability to patient repertoires is that immunosuppressive treatments differed. Support for any single strong IBD-associated signal or clonotype was not found.

Collection of an approximately 2.5 ml blood sample took place per donor. This chain connects TRBV7-3 to TRBJ2-5. The sequence derives from a human donor with ulcerative colitis or Crohn's disease, or a healthy co-twin of an affected twin (not recorded which). The sequencing input was blood. CDR3 protein: CAVSLTGETQYF.